Shown below are 4 T cell receptor beta chains from a single sample sequenced in a study of T-cell memory formation after mild COVID-19. In TCRdb, the 5' RACE reads were re-called with MiXCR into one record per CDR3 protein. The repertoire holds under 450,000 distinct CDR3 sequences, with more than 20% as singletons. The sequencing sample was made of PBMCs or a T cell subset sorted from them (not recorded which). These receptors all stem from a man in his late teens or twenties who had mild COVID-19 (a few samples of this study predate the infection). Cell type and time point are not known.

This clonotype was seen once. This sequence joins TRBV20-1 and TRBJ2-6, with D perhaps matching TRBD2 (7 bases). V shed 6 bases and J shed 0 bases, with 15 bases lying between them. The germline V gene has CDR1 DFQATT and CDR2 SNEGSKA (reference sequence). The CDR3 contains 16 residues. The CDR3 reads CSAYGGRVSGANVLTF. CDR3 DNA: TGCAGTGCCTACGGGGGGCGAGTCTCTGGGGCCAACGTCCTGACTTTC.

This clonotype was recorded a few times. The CDR3 nucleotides are TGTGCCAGCAGCTTGTACGGGGGACTAGGAGGGACAGATACGCAGTATTTT. Residues: CASSLYGGLGGTDTQYF. The chain combines TRBV5-5 with TRBJ2-3, with 8 positions matching TRBD2. CDR3 length: 17 residues. The V and J ends lost 1 base and 3 bases, in that order; junction bases with no gene match: 10. Looked up from germline, CDR1 is SGHKS and CDR2 is YYEKEE (reference sequence).

This clonotype appeared many times. The chain recombines TRBV5-1 with TRBJ2-7; tentatively, D is TRBD1 (6 bases). In germline, CDR1 is SGHRS, CDR2 YFSETQ. This CDR3 has 15 residues. V lost 2 bases to trimming and J lost 2 bases, with 14 bases between them. The CDR3 loop is CASSLFRDIAYEQYF. CDR3 sequence (DNA): TGCGCCAGCAGCTTATTCCGGGACATAGCCTACGAGCAGTACTTC.

This clonotype has a count of ten or more. This chain joins TRBV4-2 and TRBJ1-5, with TRBD1 as a possible D gene (5 bases). V lost 0 bases, J lost 0 bases, and 9 bases lay in between. CDR3 length: 16 residues. Per the germline V gene, CDR1 is LGHNA and CDR2 is YNFKEQ. Here the CDR3 DNA reads TGTGCCAGCAGCCAAGATGGGGGGGATAGCAATCAGCCCCAGCATTTT. Its protein is CASSQDGGDSNQPQHF.